The rows below give T cell receptor beta chains drawn from one sample of a study of T cells in tuberculosis. TCRdb's table, derived via immunoSEQ multiplex PCR, lists solely in-frame clones and lacks some. The data contain nearly 60,000 clones, roughly 86% of them singletons. The specimen was CD1b-GMM tetramer-negative cells sorted from PBMCs. These receptors all stem from an adult woman with latent tuberculosis. The CDR3 runs from the conserved cysteine through the conserved F or W. D genes are given only for firm matches. Rows give clone size only sometimes, using once, few, many, or a class for an expanded clone.

d_gene,v_gene,j_gene,abundance,CDR3nt,CDR3aa
-,TRBV9,TRBJ2-5,once,TGTGCCAGCAGCGTGACTAGTAGGGAGACCCAGTACTTC,CASSVTSRETQYF
-,TRBV4-2,TRBJ2-2,-,TGTGCCAGCAGCCAAAGTGGGGGGATCTCGGACACCGGGGAGCTGTTTTTT,CASSQSGGISDTGELFF
TRBD2,TRBV7-2,TRBJ2-1,-,TGTGCCAGCAGCGTCACTAGCGGAGCTTTCTCCTACAATGAGCAGTTCTTC,CASSVTSGAFSYNEQFF
-,TRBV10-3,TRBJ1-2,-,TGTGCCATCCACACAGGGAACTATGGCTACACCTTC,CAIHTGNYGYTF
-,TRBV7-2,TRBJ2-5,-,TGTGCCAGCAGCTTAGACCGAGTCCAAGAGACCCAGTACTTC,CASSLDRVQETQYF
-,TRBV7-3,TRBJ2-7,-,TGTGCCAGCAGCCCGGGGGACTTCTACGAGCAGTACTTC,CASSPGDFYEQYF
-,TRBV7-2,TRBJ2-7,-,TGTGCCAGCAGTTTAAGGAGGCACGAGCAGTACTTC,CASSLRRHEQYF
TRBD1,TRBV6-5,TRBJ2-7,-,TGTGCCAGCAGTTACTCGAGGCAGGGGGCGCGGGAGCAGTACTTC,CASSYSRQGAREQYF
-,TRBV19,TRBJ1-4,-,TGTGCCAGTAGTATTCAGGGCCCAAATGAAAAACTGTTTTTT,CASSIQGPNEKLFF
TRBD2,TRBV4-3,TRBJ2-3,-,TGCGCCAGCAGCCAAGATAGAGCGGGGGGTGGAGATACGCAGTATTTT,CASSQDRAGGGDTQYF
TRBD2,TRBV5-1,TRBJ2-3,-,TGCGCCAGCAGGAAACTTAGCGGGGGGGCGGGAGATACGCAGTATTTT,CASRKLSGGAGDTQYF
-,TRBV29-1,TRBJ1-1,-,TGCAGCGTTGGGGGGCTCTACACTGAAGCTTTCTTT,CSVGGLYTEAFF
TRBD1,TRBV11-2,TRBJ2-2,-,TGTGCCAGCAGCCCCGGACAGGGTCCCTACACCGGGGAGCTGTTTTTT,CASSPGQGPYTGELFF
-,TRBV6-5,TRBJ2-7,-,TGTGCCAGCAGTTATTCGTACACCTCCGAGCAGTACTTC,CASSYSYTSEQYF
-,TRBV6-6,TRBJ1-2,-,TGTGCCAGCAGCCCCGTTGCGCTCGAGGTATATGGCTACACCTTC,CASSPVALEVYGYTF
TRBD2,TRBV11-1,TRBJ2-3,-,TGTGCCAGCAGCTCAAGGATACTAGCGGGAGCCACAGATACGCAGTATTTT,CASSSRILAGATDTQYF
-,TRBV6-1,TRBJ1-5,-,TGTGCCAGCAGTGCCCAGGGGTTTGAGAGCAATCAGCCCCAGCATTTT,CASSAQGFESNQPQHF
-,TRBV5-1,TRBJ2-7,-,TGCGCCAGCAGCTTGGCAGGGGAAAGCGAGCAGTACTTC,CASSLAGESEQYF
TRBD2,TRBV5-1,TRBJ2-1,-,TGCGCCAGCAGCTTTCGGGTACTAGCGGGAGGACCGAATGAGCAGTTCTTC,CASSFRVLAGGPNEQFF
TRBD1,TRBV6-5,TRBJ2-2,once,TGTGCCAGCAGGGAAACAGGGGTGGGGGAGCTGTTTTTT,CASRETGVGELFF
TRBD1,TRBV4-1,TRBJ1-2,-,TGCGCCAGCAGGCCGGGGACAGGGAACTATGGCTACACCTTC,CASRPGTGNYGYTF
-,TRBV5-1,TRBJ1-6,-,TGCGCCAGCAGCTTGTTTGGACCGGGGGATTCACCCCTCCACTTT,CASSLFGPGDSPLHF
-,TRBV4-3,TRBJ2-7,-,TGCGCCAGCAGCCAACCCGGACAGTCCGTGCAGTACTTC,CASSQPGQSVQYF
-,TRBV5-6,TRBJ2-5,-,TGTGCCAGCAGCTTTCGGACTTCGTGGGAGACCCAGTACTTC,CASSFRTSWETQYF
-,TRBV9,TRBJ2-2,-,TGTGCCAGCAGCGTAGGAGGAGGCCCTGGGGCCGGGGAGCTGTTTTTT,CASSVGGGPGAGELFF
-,TRBV28,TRBJ2-2,-,TGTGCCAGCATCGAAGGGAGAGCGGTCGGGGAGCTGTTTTTT,CASIEGRAVGELFF
TRBD1,TRBV7-9,TRBJ2-7,once,TGTGCCAGCAGCTTAGCGGGCAGGGGGCACGACGAGCAGTACTTC,CASSLAGRGHDEQYF
TRBD2,TRBV2,TRBJ2-3,-,TGTGCCAGTACCTTCCTGCGGGGGGGGTGGACAGATACGCAGTATTTT,CASTFLRGGWTDTQYF
TRBD1,TRBV2,TRBJ2-1,once,TGTGCCAGCAGTGATTTGGGACAGGGGAAGAATGAGCAGTTCTTC,CASSDLGQGKNEQFF
TRBD1,TRBV30,TRBJ2-5,-,TGTGCCTGGAGTGTAGGGCCAGGGGGCACGGAGACCCAGTACTTC,CAWSVGPGGTETQYF
-,TRBV9,TRBJ1-6,-,TGTGCCAGCAGCGTAGAAGGGGGCTCCTATAATTCACCCCTCCACTTT,CASSVEGGSYNSPLHF
TRBD2,TRBV4-1,TRBJ2-1,-,TGCGCCAGCAGCCAAGCGGCTAGCGGGAGCCGGAATGAGCAGTTCTTC,CASSQAASGSRNEQFF
-,TRBV19,TRBJ1-1,-,TGTGCCAGTTCCAGCGGGGGGAACACTGAAGCTTTCTTT,CASSSGGNTEAFF
-,TRBV7-9,TRBJ1-3,-,TGTGCCAGCAGCTTAGCGTACAGGGGAAACACCATATATTTT,CASSLAYRGNTIYF
TRBD1,TRBV29-1,TRBJ1-1,-,TGCAGCGCCAACCCCCCAGGGGGTTGGGGCACTGAAGCTTTCTTT,CSANPPGGWGTEAFF
-,TRBV4-3,TRBJ2-5,-,TGCGCCAGCAGCCAGACTACAGGGCGAGAGACCCAGTACTTC,CASSQTTGRETQYF
TRBD2,TRBV2,TRBJ2-1,-,TGTGCCAGCAGTGGCGGGGGGGCCGTTCTCTACAATGAGCAGTTCTTC,CASSGGGAVLYNEQFF
TRBD2,TRBV7-2,TRBJ2-3,-,TGTGCCAGCAGAGATAGCGGGGGGGCCTTGGATACGCAGTATTTT,CASRDSGGALDTQYF
TRBD1,TRBV4-2,TRBJ1-2,-,TGTGCCAGCAGCCAAGGGGACAGACACCTCCCAGACTATGGCTACACCTTC,CASSQGDRHLPDYGYTF
-,TRBV7-6,TRBJ1-2,-,TGTGCCAGCAGCACCCCAGGGTTTGGCTACACCTTC,CASSTPGFGYTF
-,TRBV11-3,TRBJ2-7,-,-,CASAGQGLLRAVLLGEQYF
-,TRBV29-1,TRBJ1-2,-,TGCAGCGTTGAAATCAGGGTCGAGGGCTACACCTTC,CSVEIRVEGYTF
-,TRBV6-5,TRBJ1-1,-,TGTGCCAGCAGTTACTCGAAGGACAGCACTGAAGCTTTCTTT,CASSYSKDSTEAFF
TRBD1,TRBV5-6,TRBJ2-1,-,TGTGCCAGCAGCGCCGGACAGGGGGGTTACAATGAGCAGTTCTTC,CASSAGQGGYNEQFF
TRBD1,TRBV9,TRBJ1-2,-,TGTGCCAGCAGCGTAACAGGGACAGGGGTCCGCGGCTACACCTTC,CASSVTGTGVRGYTF
TRBD1,TRBV7-6,TRBJ1-2,-,TGTGCCAGCAGCTTAGGCACAGGGGAAGCTAACTATGGCTACACCTTC,CASSLGTGEANYGYTF
-,TRBV9,TRBJ1-2,-,TGTGCCAGCAGCCCTCATTGGACAGAAAACTATGGCTACACCTTC,CASSPHWTENYGYTF
-,TRBV4-2,TRBJ2-2,few,TGTGCCAGCAGCCAAGATCCAAGGCCGGGGACCGGGGAGCTGTTTTTT,CASSQDPRPGTGELFF
-,TRBV7-9,TRBJ2-7,-,TGTGCCAGCGGCGGGGGCCGGACAGTCGCCCCCTACGAGCAGTACTTC,CASGGGRTVAPYEQYF
TRBD2,TRBV6-1,TRBJ2-7,-,TGTGCCAGCAGTCGGAGCGGGACCACGGCCTACGAGCAGTACTTC,CASSRSGTTAYEQYF
-,TRBV18,TRBJ1-1,-,TGTGCCAGCTCACCAGTCAGGAACACTGAAGCTTTCTTT,CASSPVRNTEAFF
-,TRBV4-2,TRBJ1-1,-,TGTGCCAGCAGCCAAGTCGGTCACGCGAACACTGAAGCTTTCTTT,CASSQVGHANTEAFF
TRBD1,TRBV6-1,TRBJ2-7,-,TGTGCCAGCAGTGAAATAGGGACAGCAGCCTACGAGCAGTACTTC,CASSEIGTAAYEQYF
-,TRBV6-5,TRBJ2-2,few,TGTGCCAGCAGTTCAGGGGACACCGGGGAGCTGTTTTTT,CASSSGDTGELFF
-,TRBV18,TRBJ1-1,-,TGTGCCAGCTCAGCGCAACAGGGTTCTAGCACTGAAGCTTTCTTT,CASSAQQGSSTEAFF
TRBD1,TRBV7-6,TRBJ1-6,-,TGTGCCAGCAGCCCCCGGACAGGGCGGAATAATTCACCCCTCCACTTT,CASSPRTGRNNSPLHF
-,TRBV6-1,TRBJ2-2,few,TGTGCCAGCAGGTCGGAAGGGGTCACCGGGGAGCTGTTTTTT,CASRSEGVTGELFF